What follows describes a single T cell receptor (beta chain). Generated by immunoSEQ multiplex PCR, the TCRdb table keeps only in-frame clones and is missing some. The table shows fewer than 65,000 clones, with approximately 87% occurring only once. This specimen comes from a study of technical replicates of blood from four donors. With 5 bases clipped from V and 1 base from J, the junction kept 7 bases outside the gene matches. The CDR3 runs 15 residues. From germline, CDR1 is MNHEY and CDR2 SMNVEV (reference sequence). The TCR comes from a human donor in good health. Some clones in this sample may be carry-over from other donors' samples. The sequenced sample consisted of PBMCs. The chain joins TRBV27 to TRBJ1-2; 7 bases line up with TRBD1. This CDR3 is CASSPSGQYNYGYTF. CDR3 in DNA: TGTGCCAGCAGTCCCTCGGGACAGTATAACTATGGCTACACCTTC.